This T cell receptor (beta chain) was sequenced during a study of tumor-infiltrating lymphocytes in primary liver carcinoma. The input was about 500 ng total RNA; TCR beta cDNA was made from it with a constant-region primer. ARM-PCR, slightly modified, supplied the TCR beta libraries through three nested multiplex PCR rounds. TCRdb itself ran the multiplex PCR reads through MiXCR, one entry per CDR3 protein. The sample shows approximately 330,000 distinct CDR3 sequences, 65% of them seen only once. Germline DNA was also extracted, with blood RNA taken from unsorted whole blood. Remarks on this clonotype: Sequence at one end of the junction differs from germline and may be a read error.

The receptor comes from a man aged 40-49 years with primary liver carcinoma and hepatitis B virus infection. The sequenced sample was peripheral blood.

The CDR3 sequence is CASTDGGANTQAFF. CDR3 sequence (DNA): TGTGCCAGCACCGACGGGGGTGCGAACACTCAAGCTTTCTTT. The chain links TRBV11-3 to TRBJ1-1, with TRBD1 as a possible D gene (5 bases). This CDR3 has 14 residues. The germline V gene encodes CDR1 SGHNT and CDR2 YENEEA.